This TCR beta chain was found in a study of cytomegalovirus exposure and HLA in healthy donors. The PCR contained 60 Vbeta and 13 Jbeta primers. Assay: immunoSEQ multiplex PCR; the TCRdb copy retains only in-frame clones and omits some. The sample shows some 77,000 clones, 79% of them seen only once. V was cut by 5 bases and J by 0 bases, with 9 bases left in between. Germline lookup yields CDR1 SGHRS and CDR2 YFSETQ. The CDR3 runs to 14 residues. The sequencing input was PBMCs. The TCR sequence derives from a woman aged 40 to 49 in good health and CMV-seropositive. The chain combines TRBV5-1 with TRBJ1-3; the D gene is possibly TRBD1 (6 bases). The CDR3 loop reads CASSGQSSGNTIYF. The CDR3 DNA sequence: TGCGCCAGCAGTGGACAGAGCTCTGGAAACACCATATATTTT.